This passage covers 21 T cell receptor beta chains from one sample sequenced in a study of preoperative IRX-2 immunotherapy in early breast cancer. Noted treatment: preoperative locoregional IRX-2 cytokine immunotherapy. Clones were read by immunoSEQ multiplex PCR, and TCRdb kept only the in-frame ones, dropping some. The table has 24,000 or so clones, approximately 95% seen once. The starting material was tumor tissue, obtained after IRX-2 immunotherapy. These receptors originate from a human donor with breast cancer.

The sample holds one count of this clone. The chain employs TRBV15 and TRBJ2-7, with D possibly TRBD1 on 5 matching bases. Germline V gene data show CDR1 as LNHNV and CDR2 as YYDKDF (reference sequence). Deletions cut 0 bases from V and 1 base from J, with 16 bases between. The CDR3 is 17 amino acids. Here the CDR3 DNA reads TGTGCCACCAGCAGAGATAGGGGAAAAGGGATTTCCTACGAGCAGTACTTC. The encoded protein is CATSRDRGKGISYEQYF. Based on the CDR3 plus reference TRBV15 and TRBJ2-7, the full variable domain is DAMVIQNPRYQVTQFGKPVTLSCSQTLNHNVMYWYQQKSSQAPKLLFHYYDKDFNNEADTPDNFQSRRPNTSFCFLDIRSPGLGDTAMYLCATSRDRGKGISYEQYFGPGTRLTVT.

The chain links TRBV4-1 to TRBJ2-5; no firm D call. The V end lost 0 bases, the J end lost 7 bases, and 6 bases lay between the germline ends. Germline V gives CDR1 MGHRA, CDR2 YSYEKL. The CDR3 has 12 residues. The CDR3 coding sequence is TGCGCCAGCAGCCAAGATCTCGGGACCCAGTACTTC. Amino acid sequence: CASSQDLGTQYF.

The rearrangement joins TRBV7-3 to TRBJ1-2, with D uncertain. The V end lost 0 bases, the J end lost 7 bases, and 9 bases lay between the germline ends. This CDR3 spans 13 amino acids. Germline assignment: CDR1 SGHTA and CDR2 FQGTGA. The DNA for the CDR3 is TGTGCCAGCAGCTTAACCAGGATTGGTGGCTACACCTTC. Translating it yields CASSLTRIGGYTF. Looking up the rest from reference TRBV7-3 and TRBJ1-2 gives the full variable domain: GAGVSQTPSNKVTEKGKYVELRCDPISGHTALYWYRQSLGQGPEFLIYFQGTGAADDSGLPNDRFFAVRPEGSVSTLKIQRTERGDSAVYLCASSLTRIGGYTFGSGTRLTVV.

V gene TRBV19 combines with J gene TRBJ1-6; the D is unclear. Germline V gene lookup returns CDR1 LNHDA and CDR2 SQIVND (reference sequence). V was pared by 6 bases and J by 1 base, with 10 bases between. The CDR3 runs 15 residues. In DNA, the CDR3 is TGTGCCAGTAGCAGAGAACGGTCCTATAATTCACCCCTCCACTTT. It translates to CASSRERSYNSPLHF.

V is TRBV19 and J is TRBJ2-5, with 7 bases matching TRBD2. Trimming cost V 3 bases and J 4 bases; bases outside gene matches: 14. From germline, CDR1 is LNHDA and CDR2 SQIVND (reference sequence). The CDR3 consists of 17 residues. CDR3 in amino acids: CASSMRVYLGGGETQYF. CDR3 coding DNA: TGTGCCAGTAGTATGAGGGTCTACCTTGGGGGGGGAGAGACCCAGTACTTC. Supplemented by reference TRBV19 and TRBJ2-5, the full variable domain reads DGGITQSPKYLFRKEGQNVTLSCEQNLNHDAMYWYRQDPGQGLRLIYYSQIVNDFQKGDIAEGYSVSREKKESFPLTVTSAQKNPTAFYLCASSMRVYLGGGETQYFGPGTRLLVL.

V gene TRBV30 combines with J gene TRBJ2-7; D unresolved. The CDR3 runs 12 residues. The germline V gene encodes CDR1 GTSNPN and CDR2 SVGIG (reference sequence). Trimming shortened V by 0 bases and J by 3 bases, and 6 bases separated the two germline ends. The CDR3 is CAWSVARYEQYF. The CDR3 DNA reads as TGTGCCTGGAGTGTAGCTCGCTACGAGCAGTACTTC.

The chain has TRBV10-1 and TRBJ1-1; TRBD1 aligns across 8 bases. J gave up 11 bases and V 2 bases, and 13 bases lay outside the gene matches. Germline V gene sequence: CDR1 WNHNN, CDR2 SYGVQD (reference sequence). This CDR3 is built from 15 residues. DNA of the CDR3: TGCGCCAGCAGTGAGGGGGGACAGGCCCCTGCTCAGGCTTTCTTT. Protein: CASSEGGQAPAQAFF.

The chain uses TRBV7-3 and TRBJ2-3; D possibly uses TRBD1 or TRBD2 (5 bases each). The germline gives CDR1 SGHTA, CDR2 FQGTGA. The CDR3 sequence is 16 residues long. V was shortened by 3 bases and J by 0 bases, with 13 bases between the two germline ends. The CDR3 sequence is CASSLYGAGSTDTQYF. In DNA, the CDR3 is TGTGCCAGCAGCTTGTACGGGGCCGGAAGCACAGATACGCAGTATTTT.

This clone appeared once. The V and J genes are TRBV7-9 and TRBJ2-7; weak D call: TRBD1 (6 bases). The CDR3 is made up of 13 amino acids. Germline lookup yields CDR1 SEHNR and CDR2 FQNEAQ (reference sequence). Trimming left V 5 bases short and J 4 bases short, with 12 bases between. CDR3: CASSPQQGYEQYF. CDR3 bases: TGTGCCAGCAGCCCTCAACAGGGTTACGAGCAGTACTTC. The complete variable domain, with remaining parts taken from reference TRBV7-9 and TRBJ2-7, reads DTGVSQNPRHKITKRGQNVTFRCDPISEHNRLYWYRQTLGQGPEFLTYFQNEAQLEKSRLLSDRFSAERPKGSFSTLEIQRTEQGDSAMYLCASSPQQGYEQYFGPGTRLTVT.

The J gene is TRBJ2-7, the V gene TRBV7-9; tentative D call: TRBD1 (6 bases). Per the germline V gene, CDR1 is SEHNR and CDR2 is FQNEAQ (reference sequence). V was trimmed by 7 bases and J by 0 bases, leaving 25 bases between them. This CDR3 is built from 18 residues. DNA of the CDR3: TGTGCCAGCACCTTGTCAACCACCCGGGACACCAGCTCCTACGAGCAGTACTTC. Translated, it gives CASTLSTTRDTSSYEQYF.

This clone was observed a few times. The chain links TRBV6-1 to TRBJ2-6, with D tentatively TRBD2 (6 bases). The germline V and J ends were trimmed by 7 bases and 1 base, with 11 bases remaining between them. Germline V gives CDR1 MNHNS, CDR2 SASEGT. CDR3 length: 15 amino acids. CDR3 nucleotides: TGTGCCAGCACCCCGGAGGGATCTGGGGCCAACGTCCTGACTTTC. This encodes CASTPEGSGANVLTF.

This chain connects TRBV2 to TRBJ1-1; 8 bases agree with TRBD1. Germline V lookup: CDR1 SNHLY, CDR2 FYNNEI. This CDR3 is built from 14 residues. With 3 bases clipped from V and 11 bases from J, the junction kept 11 bases outside the gene matches. CDR3 DNA: TGTGCCAGCAGTGACCTCTTCAGGGGGCGGGGGGCTTTCTTT. This codes for CASSDLFRGRGAFF. Looking up the rest from reference TRBV2 and TRBJ1-1 gives the full variable domain: EPEVTQTPSHQVTQMGQEVILRCVPISNHLYFYWYRQILGQKVEFLVSFYNNEISEKSEIFDDQFSVERPDGSNFTLKIRSTKLEDSAMYFCASSDLFRGRGAFFGQGTRLTVV.

The rearrangement links TRBV5-6 to TRBJ2-5, with 7 bases that match TRBD2. This CDR3 is 14 amino acids long. With 4 bases clipped from V and 5 bases from J, the junction kept 8 bases outside the gene matches. Germline V CDR1 and CDR2: SGHDT, YYEEEE. The CDR3 nucleotides are TGTGCCAGCAGCCTCGGCGGGGGTTGGGAGACCCAGTACTTC. As protein: CASSLGGGWETQYF. Full variable domain (missing parts from reference TRBV5-6 and TRBJ2-5): DAGVTQSPTHLIKTRGQQVTLRCSPKSGHDTVSWYQQALGQGPQFIFQYYEEEERQRGNFPDRFSGHQFPNYSSELNVNALLLGDSALYLCASSLGGGWETQYFGPGTRLLVL.

The J gene is TRBJ1-2, the V gene TRBV29-1; 7 nucleotides match TRBD1. The CDR3 has 13 residues. Germline-derived CDR1 and CDR2 are SQVTM and ANQGSEA. J was trimmed by 6 bases and V by 6 bases; bases with no gene match: 10. The CDR3 spells CSVPGQARNGYTF. CDR3 bases: TGCAGCGTCCCCGGACAGGCAAGAAATGGCTACACCTTC.

The V call is TRBV2, the J call TRBJ2-7; TRBD1 matches at 9 bases. This CDR3 is built from 11 residues. After removal of 11 bases from V and 6 bases from J, the junction contained 5 bases not matched to a gene. Germline CDR1 is SNHLY and CDR2 is FYNNEI. CDR3 DNA: TGTGCCGGACAGGGGAGGGCCGAGCAGTACTTC. Translation: CAGQGRAEQYF.

This clone was seen just once. The rearrangement uses TRBV18 and TRBJ2-7; 7 bases match TRBD2. From germline, CDR1 is KGHSH and CDR2 LQKENI. Trimming took 3 bases from V and 6 from J; bases not matched to a gene: 5. This CDR3 contains 13 residues. The CDR3 region is CASSPWGGSEQYF. The CDR3 coding sequence is TGTGCCAGCTCACCCTGGGGGGGTAGCGAGCAGTACTTC.

J is TRBJ1-1 and V is TRBV19, with D hard to call. CDR1 and CDR2 from the germline V gene are LNHDA and SQIVND (reference sequence). V shed 7 bases and J shed 3 bases, with 24 bases lying between them. This CDR3 comprises 17 residues. Written as DNA, the CDR3 is TGTGCCAGTACGACGCCGTGGCCGCGACCACTTGACACTGAAGCTTTCTTT. Protein product: CASTTPWPRPLDTEAFF.

CDR3: CASSPMGQEDQPQHF. The CDR3 DNA follows: TGTGCCAGCAGTCCAATGGGGCAGGAGGATCAGCCCCAGCATTTT. The chain employs TRBV7-2 and TRBJ1-5; D is possibly TRBD1 (5 bases). CDR3 size: 15 residues. Germline-derived CDR1 and CDR2 are SGHTA and FQGNSA. Trimming left V 6 bases short and J 5 bases short, with 17 bases between.

The V gene is TRBV21-1, the J gene TRBJ1-6; the table assigns TRBD1, which was not confirmed against the DNA. TRBV21-1 corresponds to a pseudogene. This CDR3 comprises 14 residues. The CDR3 DNA follows: TGTGCCAGCAGCAAAGCGAACAGTCGTTCACCCCTCCACTTT. Its translation is CASSKANSRSPLHF.

The chain links TRBV19 to TRBJ2-1, with D perhaps matching TRBD2 (7 bases). The CDR3 sequence is 15 residues long. Germline CDR1 reads LNHDA; CDR2 reads SQIVND (reference sequence). Trimming cost V 6 bases and J 6 bases, with 18 bases left between them. The CDR3 coding sequence is TGTGCCAGTAGACGACATCGGGGGGCGTCCAATGAGCAGTTCTTC. This sequence encodes CASRRHRGASNEQFF.

DNA for the CDR3: TGTGCCAGCAGCTTGGGCGGGACCGACGGGGAGCTGTTTTTT. Translated, it gives CASSLGGTDGELFF. This chain links TRBV7-3 with TRBJ2-2, with D possibly being TRBD2 (6 bases). The CDR3 runs to 14 residues. Germline V gene sequence: CDR1 SGHTA, CDR2 FQGTGA. V dropped 3 bases and J dropped 7 bases, with 12 bases sitting between them.